This T cell receptor beta chain comes out of a study of T cells after yellow fever vaccination. Regarding the study as a whole: Just a small share of clonotypes turned up in the CD4 compartment as well as the CD8 compartment. On re-exposure, the response was weaker but peaked faster, at day 5 versus 15. Most primary-vaccination clones recurred post-booster (roughly 96% CD4, about 90% CD8).

Template-switching 5'RACE yielded the TCR cDNA; a universal primer site and UMIs were added in the process. TCRdb reanalysed the 5' RACE reads using MiXCR and keeps one entry per CDR3 protein. Counted here are more than 55,000 distinct CDR3 sequences, 6.5% to 9% occurring once; the ten biggest clones make up about 40%. This clonotype was picked up a small number of times. The antigen is unknown. Germline CDR1 SGHTA, CDR2 FQGNSA. This CDR3 is built from 13 residues. V dropped 2 bases and J dropped 5 bases, with 9 bases sitting between them. Sequences were derived from CD8+ T cells sorted from PBMCs, sampled 15 days after the yellow fever booster vaccination. J is TRBJ1-1 and V is TRBV7-2; no definite D call. The sequence derives from a man aged 25 to 45 who received the YFV17D yellow fever vaccine. CDR3 DNA: TGTGCCAGCAGCTTACCGATTGTGACTGAAGCTTTCTTT. This sequence encodes CASSLPIVTEAFF.